The text below deals with one TCR beta chain. Its antigen is not identified. The V gene's germline CDR1 is SGHTA and CDR2 FQGNSA. V was pared by 4 bases and J by 13 bases, with 6 bases of the junction left unmatched. The CDR3 is 12 amino acids. The data originate from a study of cytomegalovirus exposure and HLA in healthy donors. Study outcomes and limitations: An analysis was carried out later, and it reportedly showed fewer N-insertions in an Asian-associated ancestry cluster than the approximately 680-donor mean. A later analysis linked a missense DCLRE1C variant to TCR beta V- and J-gene trimming. Most subjects had HLA-A and HLA-B alleles reportedly predicted accurately by TCR beta sequences. Prior analysis indicated that the majority of TCR beta V segments exhibited productivity approximately 90% or approximately 30% of the time.

60 Vbeta and 13 Jbeta primers were used in PCR. Repertoires were generated with immunoSEQ multiplex PCR, while TCRdb's copy carries only in-frame clones and drops some. The sample lists some 94,000 clones, roughly 63% occurring once. Input material: PBMCs. This TCR came from a man aged 45 to 65 in good health and CMV-seronegative. The chain recombines TRBV7-2 with TRBJ2-1, with TRBD2 identical over 8 bases. The chain's CDR3 is CASSWTSYFQFF. In DNA form, the CDR3 reads TGTGCCAGCAGCTGGACTAGCTACTTTCAGTTCTTC.